This T cell receptor (beta chain) was recorded in a study of shared clonotypes between healthy human individuals. The CDR3 consists of 13 residues. Deletions cut 1 base from V and 5 bases from J, with 5 bases between. Per germline, CDR1 SGHAT and CDR2 FQNNGV. Measured with immunoSEQ multiplex PCR; TCRdb has only the in-frame clones, and not every one. The sample consists of some 490,000 clones, approximately 78% of them appearing once. The V and J genes are TRBV11-2 and TRBJ2-2; D call uncertain. This TCR was sampled from a woman aged 40 to 55 in good health. Some clones in this sample may be carry-over from other donors' samples. The sequenced material came from PBMCs. The CDR3 spells CASSLADTGELFF. CDR3 sequence (DNA): TGTGCCAGCAGCTTAGCCGATACCGGGGAGCTGTTTTTT.